The 3 T cell receptor beta chains reported below all come from one sample, sequenced in a study of cytomegalovirus exposure and HLA in healthy donors listed by TCRdb under 2017. The method behind the library was the immunoSEQ multiplex PCR assay. The multiplex PCR relied on a mix of 60 forward primers for TCR Vbeta segments and 13 reverse primers for TCR Jbeta segments. This is the immuneACCESS table as TCRdb keeps it, with only in-frame sequences that have V and J called. A part of the clones is gone; compared with another copy, unresolved V genes explain less than half, and the rest is unexplained. The sample table holds some 150,000 clones, of which over 60% were seen once. The leading ten clones occupy about 0.66% of the sample. Sample: PBMCs. The receptors shown here come from a male donor in good health and CMV-seronegative.

Remarks on this clone: Compared with germline, one end of the junction differs, possibly owing to a read error. The sample carries other DNA sequences with the same CDR3. The chain has TRBV5-1 and TRBJ1-1, with 7 bases fitting TRBD1. Germline values: CDR1 SGHRS, CDR2 YFSETQ. The CDR3 extends over 15 amino acids. The CDR3 loop reads CASTLTGQAYTEAFF. DNA of the CDR3: TGCGCCAGCACCTTAACCGGACAGGCCTACACCGAAGCTTTCTTT.

The chain joins TRBV7-9 to TRBJ2-1; D remains ambiguous. V was shortened by 3 bases and J by 2 bases, with 14 bases between the two germline ends. CDR1 SEHNR and CDR2 FQNEAQ come from the germline V gene (reference sequence). The CDR3 consists of 16 residues. The CDR3 bases are TGTGCCAGCAGCTTGGTGACCCTGGGCACCTACAATGAGCAGTTCTTC. Its protein product is CASSLVTLGTYNEQFF.

The J gene is TRBJ2-3, the V gene TRBV29-1, with 12 positions matching TRBD1. Germline lookup yields CDR1 SQVTM and CDR2 ANQGSEA. This CDR3 comprises 15 residues. After removal of 5 bases from V and 6 bases from J, the junction contained 9 bases not matched to a gene. DNA for the CDR3: TGCAGCGTTACTCCGGGACAGGGGGCGGGGGATACGCAGTATTTT. It yields the protein CSVTPGQGAGDTQYF.